Listed below are T cell receptor beta chains from one sample, sequenced in a study of glioma-infiltrating T cells after dendritic cell vaccination. Sequenced by immunoSEQ multiplex PCR; TCRdb stores in-frame clones only, minus some. This table holds over 65,000 clones, approximately 81% found once. The sample in question was blood, obtained after dendritic cell vaccination. Receptor source: a human donor with glioblastoma. The conserved cysteine and the conserved F or W are not part of the CDR3 here. A D gene is named only where the DNA matches it firmly.

TRBV2	-	TRBJ1-2	ASSWGELYGYT
TRBV7-6	-	TRBJ2-3	ASSLRGTGMTDTQY
TRBV29-1	-	TRBJ2-6	SVDFESGANVLT
TRBV5-6	TRBD1	TRBJ2-7	ASSLVDRISYEQY
TRBV7-6	TRBD1	TRBJ1-3	ASSLAKFGQGTNGNTIY
TRBV6-1	-	TRBJ2-7	ASSTQGGGSYEQY
TRBV7-9	TRBD1	TRBJ2-1	ASRTDRGPYNEQF
TRBV7-6	TRBD2	TRBJ2-3	ASSFYLDGGGSTDTQY
TRBV18	TRBD2	TRBJ2-3	ASSLGLATPDTQY
TRBV5-4	TRBD2	TRBJ2-1	ASSLRSSGRHEQF
TRBV7-8	-	TRBJ1-2	ASSFAKVDGYT
TRBV29-1	TRBD1	TRBJ1-2	SGTQGARYGYT
TRBV28	-	TRBJ1-2	ASSLSQGWAHYGYT